This entry lists 4 T cell receptor beta chains sequenced from one sample in a study of TIL therapy for anti-PD-1-resistant metastatic lung cancer. Sequencing used immunoSEQ v3. Clones were read by immunoSEQ multiplex PCR, and TCRdb kept only the in-frame ones, dropping some. Here the sample spans 9,500 to 15,000 clones, roughly three quarters being singletons. The time point: pre-treatment sample, taken before nivolumab and TIL therapy. Specimen: blood, collected at baseline. The receptor set was obtained from a person aged 25-85 years with non-small cell lung cancer.

Details on this clone: Different DNA sequences within this sample yield the same CDR3. The chain uses TRBV6-6 and TRBJ2-3; D remains ambiguous. From germline, CDR1 is MNHNY and CDR2 SVGAGI (reference sequence). Trimming left V 3 bases short and J 0 bases short, with 10 bases between. CDR3 length equals 15 residues. The chain's CDR3 is CASSYTEPSTDTQYF. CDR3 bases: TGTGCCAGCAGTTATACAGAGCCTAGCACAGATACGCAGTATTTT.

This clone has more than one count but fewer than ten. The chain uses TRBV4-1 and TRBJ1-2; 8 bases agree with TRBD1. This CDR3 comprises 14 residues. V lost 3 bases, J lost 8 bases, and 8 bases stayed unmatched. Germline assignment: CDR1 MGHRA and CDR2 YSYEKL. CDR3 coding DNA: TGCGCCAGCAGCCAGGAACAGGGGGTTGGAGGCTACACCTTC. Its protein is CASSQEQGVGGYTF.

The V gene is TRBV19, the J gene TRBJ2-1; D gene unclear. The CDR3 spans 16 residues. V lost 5 bases and J 0 bases, leaving 14 bases between the germline ends. Germline V lookup: CDR1 LNHDA, CDR2 SQIVND (reference sequence). In DNA, the CDR3 is TGTGCCAGTAGTCCCCGACTGAGGAGCTCCTACAATGAGCAGTTCTTC. Protein: CASSPRLRSSYNEQFF.

In this sample, this clone turned up once. CDR3 sequence reads: CASSLEPSETQYF. For the CDR3, the DNA is TGTGCCAGCAGCTTAGAGCCGTCAGAGACCCAGTACTTC. V usage is TRBV7-7 and J usage is TRBJ2-5; D is undetermined. The CDR3 sequence is 13 residues long. Germline CDR1 and CDR2: SSHAT and FNYEAQ (reference sequence). Trimming shortened V by 1 base and J by 4 bases, and 7 bases separated the two germline ends.